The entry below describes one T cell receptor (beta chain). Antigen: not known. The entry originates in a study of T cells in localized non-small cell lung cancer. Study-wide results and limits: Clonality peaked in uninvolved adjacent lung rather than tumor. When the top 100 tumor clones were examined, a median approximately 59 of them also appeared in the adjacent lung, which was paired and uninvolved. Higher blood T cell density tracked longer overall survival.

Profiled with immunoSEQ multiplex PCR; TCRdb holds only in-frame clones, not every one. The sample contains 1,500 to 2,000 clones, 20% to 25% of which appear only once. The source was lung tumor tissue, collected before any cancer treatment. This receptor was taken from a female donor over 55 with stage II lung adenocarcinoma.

The CDR3 DNA follows: TGTGCCAGCAGTTTAATCTACCAGCCATCATACACTGAAGCTTTCTTT. Protein sequence: CASSLIYQPSYTEAFF. The J gene is TRBJ1-1, the V gene TRBV28; no reliable D call. Germline-derived CDR1 and CDR2 are MDHEN and SYDVKM. CDR3 length: 16 amino acids. V was pared by 2 bases and J by 3 bases, with 16 bases between.